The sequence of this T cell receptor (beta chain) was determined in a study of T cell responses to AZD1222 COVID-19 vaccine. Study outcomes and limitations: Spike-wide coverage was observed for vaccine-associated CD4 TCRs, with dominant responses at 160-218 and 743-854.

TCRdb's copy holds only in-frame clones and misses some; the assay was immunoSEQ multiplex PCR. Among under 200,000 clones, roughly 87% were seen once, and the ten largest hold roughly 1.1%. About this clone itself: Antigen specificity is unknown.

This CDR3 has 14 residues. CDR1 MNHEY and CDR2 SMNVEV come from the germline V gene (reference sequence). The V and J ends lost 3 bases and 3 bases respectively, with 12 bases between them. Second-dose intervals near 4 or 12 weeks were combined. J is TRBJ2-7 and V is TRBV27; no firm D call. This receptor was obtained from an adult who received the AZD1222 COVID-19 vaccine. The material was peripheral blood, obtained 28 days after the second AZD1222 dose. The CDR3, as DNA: TGTGCCAGCAGTTTGAAGCGATCGGGCTACGAGCAGTACTTC. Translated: CASSLKRSGYEQYF.